Listed here are 10 T cell receptor beta chains from one sample, sequenced in a study of T-cell memory formation after mild COVID-19. Using its own MiXCR run on the 5' RACE reads, TCRdb lists one record per CDR3 protein. The sample consists of 350,000 to 500,000 distinct CDR3 sequences, under 20% of them appearing once. Source material: PBMCs or a T cell subset sorted from them (not recorded which). These receptor sequences come from a man aged 18 to 30 who had mild COVID-19 (a few samples of this study predate the infection). Cell type and time point are not known.

In its sample, this clonotype was seen many times. The V gene is TRBV5-1, the J gene TRBJ2-2; no definite D call. The CDR3 is 16 amino acids. Trimming shortened V by 0 bases and J by 6 bases, and 15 bases separated the two germline ends. Per the germline V gene, CDR1 is SGHRS and CDR2 is YFSETQ. The CDR3 nucleotides are TGCGCCAGCAGCTTGGAAGGTCAGGATCGCGCCGGGGAGCTGTTTTTT. Translation gives CASSLEGQDRAGELFF.

The V gene is TRBV9, the J gene TRBJ1-2; D is undetermined. The V gene's germline CDR1 is SGDLS and CDR2 YYNGEE. V lost 0 bases to trimming and J lost 4 bases, with 13 bases between them. The CDR3 sequence is 15 residues long. The CDR3 sequence is CASSVGAEVGYGYTF. The CDR3 DNA reads as TGTGCCAGCAGCGTAGGGGCAGAAGTTGGCTATGGCTACACCTTC.

The chain is built from TRBV18 and TRBJ2-1, with D hard to call. CDR3 length equals 13 residues. In germline, CDR1 is KGHSH, CDR2 LQKENI. Deletions cut 1 base from V and 6 bases from J, with 7 bases between. The CDR3: CASSPRQINEQFF. The DNA for the CDR3 is TGTGCCAGCTCACCACGACAAATCAATGAGCAGTTCTTC.

This clonotype appeared a few times. CDR3 bases: TGTGCCAGCAGCTACTACAGTGAAGCTTTCTTT. Translating it yields CASSYYSEAFF. The chain carries TRBV5-6 and TRBJ1-1; unclear D gene. The CDR3 is 11 residues long. Germline CDR1 is SGHDT and CDR2 is YYEEEE. The V gene lost 3 bases and the J gene lost 7 bases, with 7 bases spanning the gap.

This clonotype was counted ten times or more. This chain joins TRBV28 and TRBJ2-7; 7 positions agree with TRBD2. Trimming took 7 bases from V and 3 from J; bases not matched to a gene: 18. The CDR3 spans 17 residues. CDR1 and CDR2 (germline): MDHEN, SYDVKM. The DNA for the CDR3 is TGTGCCAGCAACGCCGGGGGGTGGGCACCGCCATTCTACGAGCAGTACGTC. It translates to CASNAGGWAPPFYEQYV.

This clonotype was detected only a few times. The gene calls are TRBV5-1 and TRBJ1-4; 7 nucleotides agree with TRBD1. Germline-derived CDR1 and CDR2 are SGHRS and YFSETQ. This CDR3 has 15 amino acids. Unmatched junction bases numbered 3, after V lost 0 bases and J lost 4 bases. The chain's CDR3 is CASSLGDSFNEKLFF. In nucleotides, the CDR3 is TGCGCCAGCAGCTTGGGGGACAGTTTTAATGAAAAACTGTTTTTT.

The V and J genes are TRBV6-5 and TRBJ2-7, with TRBD1 identical over 8 bases. J was trimmed by 6 bases and V by 8 bases; bases with no gene match: 15. Germline V gene sequence: CDR1 MNHEY, CDR2 SVGAGI. The CDR3 runs to 15 residues. The DNA for the CDR3 is TGTGCCAGCTCCTTCGGGTCGACAGGGGTGGGCGAGCAGTACTTC. This encodes CASSFGSTGVGEQYF.

This clonotype was seen more than once but under ten times. The V call is TRBV7-9, the J call TRBJ1-1; D ambiguous. Trimming cost V 5 bases and J 10 bases, with 14 bases left between them. The CDR3 consists of 12 residues. CDR1 is SEHNR, CDR2 FQNEAQ, per germline (reference sequence). DNA for the CDR3: TGTGCCAGCAGCCGTCTCCGATCAAGAGCTTTCTTT. It yields the protein CASSRLRSRAFF.

This clonotype was observed a few times. The V call is TRBV5-1, the J call TRBJ2-1, with 11 bases aligning to TRBD1. J lost 6 bases, V lost 4 bases, and 9 bases had no gene match. CDR3 length: 16 amino acids. Germline-derived CDR1 and CDR2 are SGHRS and YFSETQ. The CDR3 reads CASSPGQGALSNEQFF. DNA for the CDR3: TGCGCCAGCAGCCCTGGACAGGGGGCGTTAAGCAATGAGCAGTTCTTC.

At least ten counts were recorded for this clonotype. Here the CDR3 DNA reads TGTGCCACCAGTGATCCGAGAGTTGGTGCAGATACGCAGTATTTT. Translation: CATSDPRVGADTQYF. The chain employs TRBV24-1 and TRBJ2-3; D gene ambiguous. CDR3 length: 15 amino acids. The germline V and J ends were trimmed by 3 bases and 4 bases, with 13 bases remaining between them. In germline, CDR1 is KGHDR, CDR2 SFDVKD.